This record concerns one T cell receptor beta chain sequence. At one boundary the junction diverges from the germline segment, which might be a read error. This sample stems from a study of OX40 agonist ivuxolimab in advanced cancers. For the study at large: Every 2 weeks, patients got intravenous ivuxolimab at one of six dose levels (0.01-10 mg/kg).

CDR3 size: 11 residues. From germline, CDR1 is SGHRS and CDR2 YFSETQ. The table came from immunoSEQ multiplex PCR; TCRdb's copy has only in-frame clones and leaves some out. The table records just over 70,000 clones, 65% to 85% of them present only once. The source was CD4+ or CD8+ T cells sorted from blood, collected in a trial of the OX40 agonist ivuxolimab. The V gene is TRBV5-1, the J gene TRBJ2-7; D is unclear. The origin of this receptor is an adult with an advanced solid tumor such as melanoma, head and neck, liver or kidney cancer. The CDR3 DNA follows: TGTGCCAGCAGCTCTCGATACGAGCAGTACTTC. It yields the protein CASSSRYEQYF.